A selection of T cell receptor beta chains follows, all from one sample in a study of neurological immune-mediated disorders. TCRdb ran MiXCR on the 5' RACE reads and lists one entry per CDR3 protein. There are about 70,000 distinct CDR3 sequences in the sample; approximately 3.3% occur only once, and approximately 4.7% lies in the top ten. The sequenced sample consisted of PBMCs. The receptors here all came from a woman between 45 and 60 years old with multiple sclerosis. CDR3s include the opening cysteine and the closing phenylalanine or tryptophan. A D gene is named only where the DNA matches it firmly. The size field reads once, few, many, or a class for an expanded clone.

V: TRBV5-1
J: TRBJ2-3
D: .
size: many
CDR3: CASSLTVNTQYF
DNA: TGCGCCAGCAGCTTGACTGTTAATACGCAGTATTTT

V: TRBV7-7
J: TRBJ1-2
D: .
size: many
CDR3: CANPMDSYTF
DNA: TGTGCCAACCCGATGGACAGCTACACCTTC

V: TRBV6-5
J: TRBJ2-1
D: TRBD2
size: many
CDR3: CASRRLAGASSYNEQFF
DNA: TGTGCCAGCCGTAGACTAGCGGGTGCTAGCTCCTACAATGAGCAGTTCTTC

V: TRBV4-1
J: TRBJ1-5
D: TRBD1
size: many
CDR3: CASSQDDRGKPQHF
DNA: TGCGCCAGCAGCCAAGACGACAGGGGAAAGCCCCAGCATTTT

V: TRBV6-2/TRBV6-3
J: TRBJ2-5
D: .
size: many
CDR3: CASSYARGTQYF
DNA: TGTGCCAGCAGTTATGCCCGCGGGACCCAGTACTTC

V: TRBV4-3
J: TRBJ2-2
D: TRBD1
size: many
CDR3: CASSQGRGHSGELFF
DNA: TGCGCCAGCAGCCAAGGCAGGGGGCATAGCGGGGAGCTGTTTTTT

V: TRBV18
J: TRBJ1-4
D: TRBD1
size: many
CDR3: CASSPRTGGLDTNEKLFF
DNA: TGTGCCAGCTCACCTCGGACAGGGGGCTTGGATACTAATGAAAAACTGTTTTTT

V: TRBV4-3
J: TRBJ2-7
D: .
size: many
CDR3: CASSQGSAVSYEQYF
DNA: TGCGCCAGCAGCCAAGGATCAGCGGTCTCCTACGAGCAGTACTTC

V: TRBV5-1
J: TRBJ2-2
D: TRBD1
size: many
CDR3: CASHRDRGTGELFF
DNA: TGCGCCAGTCACCGGGACAGGGGGACCGGGGAGCTGTTTTTT

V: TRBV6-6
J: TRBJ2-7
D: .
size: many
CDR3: CASRRTSQAYEQYF
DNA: TGTGCCAGCAGGAGGACATCACAAGCCTACGAGCAGTACTTC